Listed here are 18 T cell receptor beta chains from one sample, sequenced in a study of post-analysis software for immune sequencing data. Study-wide results and caveats: When patients were compared with controls, five TRBV segments were more frequent, TRBV5-6, TRBV5-1 and TRBV20-1 among them.

Unique molecular identifiers had been added to the TCR beta cDNA libraries. TCRdb reprocessed the PCR reads with MiXCR, giving one entry per CDR3 protein. The profile shows some 890,000 distinct CDR3 sequences, 53% of them singletons. Their antigen targets remain unknown. Sequencing input: blood. The source is a girl between 10 and 17 years old with multiple sclerosis.

The V and J genes are TRBV20-1 and TRBJ2-3, with 11 bases identical to TRBD2. V was pared by 5 bases and J by 3 bases, with 7 bases of the junction left unmatched. There are 15 residues in the CDR3. Germline CDR1 is DFQATT and CDR2 is SNEGSKA (reference sequence). The CDR3 region is CSAAHSGGGTDTQYF. CDR3 nucleotides: TGCAGTGCTGCTCATAGCGGGGGGGGAACAGATACGCAGTATTTT.

This clonotype was counted a few times. The chain employs TRBV7-9 and TRBJ2-5, with D possibly being TRBD2 (5 bases). This CDR3 is built from 14 residues. The germline gives CDR1 SEHNR, CDR2 FQNEAQ (reference sequence). Trimming removed 2 bases at V and 2 bases at J, with 9 bases between. CDR3 residues: CASSLKREQETQYF. The CDR3 nucleotides are TGTGCCAGCAGCTTAAAGAGGGAACAAGAGACCCAGTACTTC.

This clonotype occurred once. The chain uses TRBV6-5 and TRBJ1-6; TRBD1 is a possible D gene (6 bases). Germline values: CDR1 MNHEY, CDR2 SVGAGI. V was shortened by 11 bases and J by 10 bases, with 12 bases between the two germline ends. The CDR3 spans 11 residues. The CDR3 sequence: CAAGEGSPLHF. In DNA, the CDR3 is TGTGCCGCAGGGGAAGGATCACCCCTCCACTTT.

Here the CDR3 reads CSARSGGAAGELFF. DNA for the CDR3: TGCAGTGCTAGGTCGGGGGGGGCCGCCGGGGAGCTGTTTTTT. This chain links TRBV20-1 with TRBJ2-2, with 8 bases fitting TRBD2. The germline gives CDR1 DFQATT, CDR2 SNEGSKA (reference sequence). The V and J ends lost 3 bases and 6 bases, in that order; junction bases with no gene match: 6. The length of the CDR3 is 14 residues.

V and J are TRBV29-1 and TRBJ2-7; possibly TRBD2 for D (5 bases). Germline V CDR1 and CDR2: SQVTM, ANQGSEA. CDR3 length equals 15 residues. Trimming shortened V by 8 bases and J by 0 bases, and 20 bases separated the two germline ends. Here the CDR3 DNA reads TGCAGCTCAAAGGGATGGACTGGGAGCTCCTACGAGCAGTACTTC. Encoded protein: CSSKGWTGSSYEQYF.

The chain carries TRBV2 and TRBJ1-2; D remains ambiguous. CDR3 length: 13 amino acids. Germline-derived CDR1 and CDR2 are SNHLY and FYNNEI. Trimming cost V 5 bases and J 6 bases, with 13 bases left between them. The CDR3 bases are TGTGCCAGCAGTTTTCAGGCGCCGAATGGCTACACCTTC. Translated: CASSFQAPNGYTF.

The sample holds a few counts of this clonotype. The gene calls are TRBV4-1 and TRBJ1-5, with D unresolved. Looked up from germline, CDR1 is MGHRA and CDR2 is YSYEKL. V gave up 0 bases and J gave up 7 bases, with 16 bases separating them. The CDR3 runs 16 residues. The CDR3 reads CASSQDHLGVGQPQHF. As DNA, the CDR3 is TGCGCCAGCAGCCAAGACCACCTTGGGGTGGGACAGCCCCAGCATTTT.

The rearrangement uses TRBV25-1 and TRBJ2-4; D is unresolved. Matching the DNA end better, TRBJ2-7 makes the J call doubtful. CDR1 is MGHDK, CDR2 SYGVNS, per germline. The CDR3 is 13 amino acids. The DNA for the CDR3 is TGTGCCAGCACAGCTCCCGGAGCCTACGAGCAGTACTTC. It yields the protein CASTAPGAYEQYF.

This sequence joins TRBV10-3 and TRBJ2-6, with no clear D. This CDR3 comprises 14 residues. The germline V gene has CDR1 ENHRY and CDR2 SYGVKD. The V end was cut by 10 bases, the J end by 0 bases, with 10 bases between. The CDR3, as DNA: TGTGCCACCCTGATCTCCTCTGGGGCCAACGTCCTGACTTTC. Its protein product is CATLISSGANVLTF.

V gene TRBV6-5 combines with J gene TRBJ1-2, with D unresolved. The CDR3 spans 12 residues. Germline V gene sequence: CDR1 MNHEY, CDR2 SVGAGI. V lost 8 bases, J lost 4 bases, and 11 bases lay in between. The CDR3 sequence is CASRPEGYGYTF. DNA for the CDR3: TGTGCCAGCCGTCCTGAAGGCTATGGCTACACCTTC.

This chain uses TRBV20-1 with TRBJ2-7; 10 bases agree with TRBD2. The V gene's germline CDR1 is DFQATT and CDR2 SNEGSKA (reference sequence). The CDR3 length is 14 residues. V dropped 1 base and J dropped 4; count of bases not matched to a gene: 4. The CDR3 sequence is CSARGAGGLYEQYF. CDR3 DNA sequence: TGCAGTGCTAGAGGAGCGGGAGGGCTATACGAGCAGTACTTC.

This sequence joins TRBV7-9 and TRBJ2-7; D is unclear. The CDR3 length is 13 residues. Germline V gene data show CDR1 as SEHNR and CDR2 as FQNEAQ (reference sequence). V was clipped by 4 bases and J by 2 bases, with 9 bases between them. The CDR3 protein is CASSSHTTYEQYF. The CDR3 DNA follows: TGTGCCAGCAGCTCTCATACCACCTACGAGCAGTACTTC.

CDR3 sequence: CASKSTELQETQYF. CDR3 nucleotide sequence: TGTGCCAGCAAATCCACAGAGCTCCAAGAGACCCAGTACTTC. The chain is built from TRBV7-8 and TRBJ2-5; D remains unclear. The V end lost 7 bases, the J end lost 1 base, and 13 bases lay between the germline ends. The CDR3 sequence is 14 residues long. From germline, CDR1 is SGHVS and CDR2 FQNEAQ.

The chain uses TRBV6-6 and TRBJ2-7; 7 bases map to TRBD1. Germline V gene data show CDR1 as MNHNY and CDR2 as SVGAGI (reference sequence). The CDR3 covers 15 residues. V lost 6 bases, J lost 0 bases, and 8 bases stayed unmatched. The CDR3 nucleotides are TGTGCCAGCAGCCGCGACAGGGCACACTCCTACGAGCAGTACTTC. Translating gives CASSRDRAHSYEQYF.

This clonotype was seen more than once but under ten times. The chain combines TRBV7-9 with TRBJ2-5; a weak D match, TRBD2 (5 bases). Germline V lookup: CDR1 SEHNR, CDR2 FQNEAQ (reference sequence). CDR3 size: 13 residues. V gave up 6 bases and J gave up 3 bases, with 11 bases separating them. This CDR3 reads CASRREQKETQYF. CDR3 sequence (DNA): TGTGCCAGCAGGAGGGAACAGAAAGAGACCCAGTACTTC.

The chain is built from TRBV7-9 and TRBJ2-7; D not resolved. CDR1 is SEHNR, CDR2 FQNEAQ, per germline (reference sequence). This CDR3 region has 15 residues. Between the trimmed V and J ends, which lost 1 base and 0 bases, there was a span of 10 bases. The chain's CDR3 is CASSLVASASYEQYF. The CDR3 nucleotides are TGTGCCAGCAGCTTAGTGGCTAGTGCCTCCTACGAGCAGTACTTC.

This clonotype appeared many times. The chain joins TRBV4-1 to TRBJ1-1; D is uncertain. Trimming left V 7 bases short and J 3 bases short, with 15 bases between. The CDR3 totals 14 residues. Germline CDR1 is MGHRA and CDR2 is YSYEKL. CDR3 region: CASTLSLSYTEAFF. CDR3 DNA sequence: TGCGCCAGCACCCTAAGCCTCTCTTACACTGAAGCTTTCTTT.

J is TRBJ2-1 and V is TRBV7-3, with a tentative D call TRBD2 (7 bases). This CDR3 has 15 amino acids. CDR1 is SGHTA and CDR2 is FQGTGA in the germline V gene. Trimming stripped 1 base from V and 7 bases from J, with 14 bases between. The CDR3 DNA follows: TGTGCCAGCAGCTTAATGGCGGGGGCTCTGAATGAGCAGTTCTTC. It codes for CASSLMAGALNEQFF.